Below are 8 T cell receptor beta chains sequenced from a single sample in a study of PD-1 blockade in mismatch repair-deficient tumors. Measured with immunoSEQ multiplex PCR; TCRdb has only the in-frame clones, and not every one. The sample has 40,000 or so clones; approximately 88% are singletons. The specimen comprised PBMCs, sampled 38 to 40 weeks after starting pembrolizumab. Receptors originate from an adult with mismatch repair-deficient cancer.

This clone was counted a few times. The V call is TRBV2, the J call TRBJ1-3, with no clear D. The CDR3 runs to 15 residues. The V gene's germline CDR1 is SNHLY and CDR2 FYNNEI. Deletions cut 1 base from V and 0 bases from J, with 7 bases between. The CDR3 reads CASSEDGSSGNTIYF. CDR3 DNA sequence: TGTGCCAGCAGTGAAGACGGGAGCTCTGGAAACACCATATATTTT.

The genes are TRBV9 and TRBJ2-3; D is possibly TRBD1 (5 bases). In germline, CDR1 is SGDLS, CDR2 YYNGEE. The CDR3 has 14 residues. V lost 2 bases, J lost 2 bases, and 9 bases lay in between. Here the CDR3 DNA reads TGTGCCAGCAGCGTCGACAGTAACACAGATACGCAGTATTTT. Translating gives CASSVDSNTDTQYF.

The CDR3 here is CASSPIKPSGIAKNIQYF. CDR3 coding DNA: TGTGCCAGCAGCCCCATAAAGCCTAGCGGGATAGCCAAAAACATTCAGTACTTC. The rearrangement links TRBV11-2 to TRBJ2-4; 9 bases agree with TRBD2. J gave up 0 bases and V 5 bases, and 11 bases lay outside the gene matches. Germline V gene data show CDR1 as SGHAT and CDR2 as FQNNGV. CDR3 length: 18 amino acids.

This clone was seen just once. The chain recombines TRBV27 with TRBJ2-7, with 8 bases aligning to TRBD1. The length of the CDR3 is 13 residues. V gave up 8 bases and J gave up 8 bases; unmatched junction bases: 11. CDR1 is MNHEY and CDR2 is SMNVEV in the germline V gene (reference sequence). The CDR3 DNA reads as TGTGCCAGCGGCGACAGGGGAGTTTGGCAGCAGTACTTC. Translating gives CASGDRGVWQQYF.

This sequence joins TRBV28 and TRBJ2-5; 9 bases are shared with TRBD1. Germline values: CDR1 MDHEN, CDR2 SYDVKM. The CDR3 consists of 15 residues. Trimming at V came to 6 bases and at J to 5 bases, leaving 10 bases not matched to a gene. CDR3 sequence (DNA): TGTGCCAGCAGCTTACAGGGGGCGCGAAGTGAGACCCAGTACTTC. It yields the protein CASSLQGARSETQYF. Full variable domain (outside the CDR3, taken from reference TRBV28 and TRBJ2-5): DVKVTQSSRYLVKRTGEKVFLECVQDMDHENMFWYRQDPGLGLRLIYFSYDVKMKEKGDIPEGYSVSREKKERFSLILESASTNQTSMYLCASSLQGARSETQYFGPGTRLLVL.

This chain uses TRBV4-2 with TRBJ2-3; TRBD2 aligns across 7 bases. Germline values: CDR1 LGHNA, CDR2 YNFKEQ. The V gene end was trimmed by 2 bases and the J gene end by 2 bases; junction bases not matched to a gene: 4. There are 15 residues in the CDR3. The CDR3: CASSQPGTNTDTQYF. The CDR3 bases are TGTGCCAGCAGCCAACCCGGGACTAACACAGATACGCAGTATTTT.

This sequence joins TRBV28 and TRBJ2-3; the D gene is possibly TRBD2 (6 bases). V lost 8 bases, J lost 4 bases, and 16 bases lay in between. Germline CDR1 reads MDHEN; CDR2 reads SYDVKM. The CDR3 spans 14 residues. The chain's CDR3 is CASRKLALADTQYF. CDR3 DNA: TGTGCCAGCCGCAAACTAGCTCTGGCAGATACGCAGTATTTT.

The rearrangement links TRBV27 to TRBJ2-2, with TRBD2 matching 15 bases. The germline gives CDR1 MNHEY, CDR2 SMNVEV (reference sequence). The CDR3 runs to 19 residues. The J segment lost 0 bases and the V segment lost 3 bases, leaving 5 bases of the junction unmatched. The CDR3 region is CASSFGLAGGAANTGELFF. The CDR3 coding sequence is TGTGCCAGCAGTTTTGGACTAGCGGGAGGGGCCGCGAACACCGGGGAGCTGTTTTTT.